The 7 T cell receptor beta chains presented below share a single source sample, sequenced in a study of blood T cell repertoires in COVID-19. TCRdb's copy holds only in-frame clones and misses some; the assay was immunoSEQ multiplex PCR. The table includes about 480,000 clones, 87% detected once. The source material was PBMCs or T cells enriched from blood (not recorded which). The receptor set was obtained from a woman aged 18 to 35 with acute COVID-19.

Of note for this clone: It is unclear where the CDR3 begins or ends on the DNA, so no DNA is shown, and the CDR3 is as TCRdb lists it. The chain uses TRBV7-9 and TRBJ1-4. Ends included, the CDR3 has 16 residues. The germline gives CDR1 SEHNR, CDR2 FQNEAQ (reference sequence). The CDR3 loop is CASSFLWGREDEKLFF.

V is TRBV4-2 and J is TRBJ1-1; perhaps TRBD1 as D (6 bases). V lost 4 bases to trimming and J lost 3 bases, with 18 bases between them. The CDR3 is 16 residues long. CDR1 is LGHNA and CDR2 is YNFKEQ in the germline V gene. The CDR3 region is CASSLYLKGGDTEAFF. The CDR3 bases are TGTGCCAGCAGCCTATATCTCAAAGGGGGTGACACTGAAGCTTTCTTT.

The CDR3 reads CASSSAERPSSYNEQFF. The CDR3 DNA follows: TGTGCCAGCAGCTCCGCCGAGCGGCCGAGCTCCTACAATGAGCAGTTCTTC. This chain joins TRBV13 and TRBJ2-1, with D maybe TRBD2 (5 bases). Trimming took 4 bases from V and 0 from J, leaving 16 bases between them. This CDR3 region has 17 residues. Germline V CDR1 and CDR2: PRHDT, FYEKMQ (reference sequence).

The rearrangement joins TRBV11-2 to TRBJ1-2, with D possibly being TRBD1 (6 bases). The germline CDR1 and CDR2 sequences are SGHAT and FQNNGV. The CDR3 loop spans 13 amino acids. V was cut by 5 bases and J by 8 bases, with 15 bases left in between. CDR3 in amino acids: CASSPTGNTGYTF. Written as DNA, the CDR3 is TGTGCCAGCAGCCCTACAGGGAATACCGGCTACACCTTC.

The chain uses TRBV6-1 and TRBJ1-4; D call uncertain. Trimming took 1 base from V and 8 from J, leaving 11 bases between them. The CDR3 covers 14 residues. Germline lookup yields CDR1 MNHNS and CDR2 SASEGT. The CDR3 coding sequence is TGTGCCAGCAGTGAAGGAGGGCTACTCGAAAAACTGTTTTTT. It yields the protein CASSEGGLLEKLFF.

The chain uses TRBV19 and TRBJ2-6; a weak D match, TRBD1 (7 bases). V gave up 2 bases and J gave up 1 base, with 12 bases separating them. Germline V gene sequence: CDR1 LNHDA, CDR2 SQIVND (reference sequence). The length of the CDR3 is 17 residues. This chain's CDR3 is CASSIIQGRSGANVLTF. The CDR3 DNA sequence: TGTGCCAGTAGTATAATACAGGGGAGGTCTGGGGCCAACGTCCTGACTTTC. The full variable domain, in which reference TRBV19 and TRBJ2-6 provide the parts outside the CDR3, is DGGITQSPKYLFRKEGQNVTLSCEQNLNHDAMYWYRQDPGQGLRLIYYSQIVNDFQKGDIAEGYSVSREKKESFPLTVTSAQKNPTAFYLCASSIIQGRSGANVLTFGAGSRLTVL.

J is TRBJ1-2 and V is TRBV6-5; D remains ambiguous. CDR3 length: 14 residues. Germline-derived CDR1 and CDR2 are MNHEY and SVGAGI. Trimming took 2 bases from V and 3 from J, leaving 10 bases between them. As DNA, the CDR3 is TGTGCCAGCAGTTACAGTACACGGGACTATGGCTACACCTTC. Protein: CASSYSTRDYGYTF.